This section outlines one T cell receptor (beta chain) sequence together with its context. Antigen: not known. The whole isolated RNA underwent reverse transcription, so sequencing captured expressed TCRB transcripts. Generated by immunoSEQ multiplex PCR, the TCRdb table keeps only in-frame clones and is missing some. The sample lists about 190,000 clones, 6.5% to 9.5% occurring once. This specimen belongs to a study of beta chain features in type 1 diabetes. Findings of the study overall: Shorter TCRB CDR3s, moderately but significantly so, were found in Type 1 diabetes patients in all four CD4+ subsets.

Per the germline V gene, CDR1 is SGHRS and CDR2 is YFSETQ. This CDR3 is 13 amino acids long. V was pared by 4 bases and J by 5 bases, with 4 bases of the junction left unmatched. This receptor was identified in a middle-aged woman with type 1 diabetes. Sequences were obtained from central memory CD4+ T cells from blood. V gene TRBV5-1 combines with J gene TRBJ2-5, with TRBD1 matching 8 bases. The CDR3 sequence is CASSPTGAETQYF. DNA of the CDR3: TGCGCCAGCAGCCCGACAGGGGCCGAGACCCAGTACTTC.